This record looks at one T cell receptor (beta chain) sequence and its context. This clone has just a few counts. It lacks a known antigen. The input lacks base qualities; no much larger clone sits a single base away. This specimen belongs to a study of glioma-infiltrating T cells after dendritic cell vaccination listed by TCRdb under 2016. In terms of the full investigation: The cohort comprised about 15 glioblastoma patients from Phase I and II dendritic cell vaccination trials, 9 newly diagnosed and 6 with recurrent disease. Between about 2002 and 2013, the patients were given dendritic cell vaccination pulsed with autologous tumor lysate. The vaccine consisted of monocyte-derived dendritic cells cultured approximately seven days with IL-4 and GM-CSF, then pulsed overnight with autologous tumor lysate. Each patient got three intradermal injections of the dendritic cell vaccine, spaced at biweekly intervals, in the arm below the axilla. Deep sequencing of TCR beta CDR3 regions was used to quantify tumor-infiltrating lymphocyte content and compare tumor and blood repertoires in dendritic cell-vaccinated glioblastoma patients. Survival after dendritic cell vaccination was correlated with TCR sequencing metrics, such as TIL content and the overlap between tumor and blood repertoires. Here is what the overall study found, with its caveats: After dendritic cell vaccination, a higher estimated pretreatment TIL content predicted longer time to progression and longer overall survival. TCR clonality showed no direct relationship with survival, which suggests that a diverse polyclonal response may matter. The three-group TCR overlap response model was described as speculative and requiring prospective validation. The cohort was small and heterogeneous, and full blood and tumor sets were available for few patients, with initial-recurrent tumor pairs available for even fewer patients.

The immunoSEQ assay amplified TCRB CDR3 regions from roughly 2 micrograms of genomic DNA, or from all available DNA when less than that amount was available. For multiplex PCR, 60 forward primers for TCR V beta segments and 13 reverse primers for J beta segments were used. To estimate reads per starting template, synthetic control templates were spiked into each sample at limiting dilution. The Illumina HiSeq System generated 87 bp sequencing reads. Per the authors' processing: PCR and sequencing errors were removed by a nearest neighbor algorithm that merged closely related sequences. TCR overlap was measured as the percentage of unique tumor TCR beta sequences that were also present in the peripheral blood of the same patient. Here the immuneACCESS table is served through TCRdb, limited to in-frame sequences with V and J called. Missing clones are a known gap in these copies; in checked studies unresolved V genes cover under half, and the rest lacks a known reason. That table gives V, J and clone size, and the DNA gave D and trimming. In all, the sample holds around 90,000 clones, and around four fifths of those were seen once. Approximately 2.1% of the sample is held by the ten biggest clonotypes.

The sample's time point, from its label and the paper: after dendritic cell vaccination, including at tumor progression/relapse. Patients were selected for having adequate residual fresh-frozen tumor tissue and more than two years of available survival data. None of the glioblastoma patients carried an isocitrate dehydrogenase mutation, although molecular status otherwise varied. PBMC collection took place before vaccination, two weeks after the third vaccination, and at tumor progression if progression occurred. The Qiagen DNeasy Blood extraction Kit was used for extraction of genomic DNA. The sequencing here drew on blood, taken after dendritic cell vaccination. The receptor's source is a human donor with glioblastoma.

Here the CDR3 is given as CASSEALSGRGGADTQYF. The sequence in DNA is TGTGCCAGCAGTGAAGCGTTGAGCGGGAGGGGGGGTGCAGATACGCAGTATTTT. The chain is encoded by TRBV6-1 joined to TRBJ2-3; TRBD2 lines up with 10 middle nucleotides. The germline V gene provides CDR1 MNHNS and CDR2 SASEGT. Clipping removes 0 bases from V and 4 bases from J, with 10 as the unmatched junction base count. From cysteine to phenylalanine, the CDR3 is 18 amino acids long. The CDR3 DNA has 54 bases and is translated from base 1.